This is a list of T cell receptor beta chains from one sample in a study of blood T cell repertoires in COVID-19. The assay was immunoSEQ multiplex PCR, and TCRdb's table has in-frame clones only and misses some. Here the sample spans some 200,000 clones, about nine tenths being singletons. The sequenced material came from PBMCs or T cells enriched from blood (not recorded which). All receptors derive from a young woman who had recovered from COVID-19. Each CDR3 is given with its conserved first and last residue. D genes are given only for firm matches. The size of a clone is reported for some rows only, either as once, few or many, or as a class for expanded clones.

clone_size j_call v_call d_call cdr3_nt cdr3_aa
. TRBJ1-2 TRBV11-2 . TGTGCCAGCAGCTCTCTCGCTGGACAAACCTATGGCTACACCTTC CASSSLAGQTYGYTF
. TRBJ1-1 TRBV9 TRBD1 TGTGCCAGCAGCGCCCGGGACAGCAAGATCAACACTGAAGCTTTCTTT CASSARDSKINTEAFF
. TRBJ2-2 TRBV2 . TGTGCCAGCAATGGCAGGGTGGGAACCGGGGAGCTGTTTTTT CASNGRVGTGELFF
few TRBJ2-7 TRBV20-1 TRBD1 TGCAGTGCTTGGACAGGCTACGAGCAGTACTTC CSAWTGYEQYF
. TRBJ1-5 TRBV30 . TGTGCCTGGAGTGGAATCGGGGGGAATCAGCCCCAGCATTTT CAWSGIGGNQPQHF
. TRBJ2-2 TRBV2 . TGTGCCAACCGGGTTAGATGGGACACCGGGGAGCTGTTTTTT CANRVRWDTGELFF
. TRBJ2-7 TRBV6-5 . TGTGCCAGCAGCCTACTTTACGAGCAGTACTTC CASSLLYEQYF
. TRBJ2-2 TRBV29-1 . TGCAGCGTTGACGAGGCCGGGGAGCTGTTTTTT CSVDEAGELFF
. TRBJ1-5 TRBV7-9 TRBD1 TGTGCCAGCAGTCTTACGGGACAGGGCAATCAGCCCCAGCATTTT CASSLTGQGNQPQHF
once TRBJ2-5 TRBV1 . TGCACCAGCAGCTCCGGGACTAGCGGGAGGGCGGCCCAAGAGACCCAGTACTTC CTSSSGTSGRAAQETQYF
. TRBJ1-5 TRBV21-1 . TGTGCCAGCAGCCCACGGAGGACAGACCATAGCAATCAGCCCCAGCATTTT CASSPRRTDHSNQPQHF